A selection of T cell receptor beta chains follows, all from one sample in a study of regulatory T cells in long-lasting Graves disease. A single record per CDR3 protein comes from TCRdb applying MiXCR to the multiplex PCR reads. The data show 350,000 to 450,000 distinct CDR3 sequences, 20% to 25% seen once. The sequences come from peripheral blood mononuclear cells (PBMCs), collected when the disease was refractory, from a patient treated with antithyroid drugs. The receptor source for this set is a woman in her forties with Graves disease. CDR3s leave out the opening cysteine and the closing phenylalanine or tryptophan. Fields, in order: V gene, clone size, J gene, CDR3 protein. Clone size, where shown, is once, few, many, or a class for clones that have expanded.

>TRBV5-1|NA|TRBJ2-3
ASSSQRNTDTQY
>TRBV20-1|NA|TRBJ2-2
SARAENTGELF
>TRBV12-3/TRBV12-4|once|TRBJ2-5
ASGRRKETQY
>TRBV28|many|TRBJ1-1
ASSSGRFEAF
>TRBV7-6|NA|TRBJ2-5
ASSLGGTGRGWETQY
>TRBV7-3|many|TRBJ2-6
ASSPQPGANVLT
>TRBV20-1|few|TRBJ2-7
SAKAAGGVYEQY
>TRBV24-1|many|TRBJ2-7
ATSDSGGGGLNEQY
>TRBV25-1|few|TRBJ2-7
ASSDLEGYEQY
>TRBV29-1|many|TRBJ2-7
SVEVRLEQY
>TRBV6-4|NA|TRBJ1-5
ASSWTGQPQH
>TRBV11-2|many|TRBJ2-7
ASSITDRVSYEQY
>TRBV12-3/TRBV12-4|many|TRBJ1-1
ASSLEARAGTEAF
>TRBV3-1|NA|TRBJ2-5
ASSQGGLAGARETQY
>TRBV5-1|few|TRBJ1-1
ASTSSGTVNTEAF
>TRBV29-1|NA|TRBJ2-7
SARVGGYEQY
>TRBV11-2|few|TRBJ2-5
ASSLTRVGWETQY
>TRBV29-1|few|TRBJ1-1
SARDRGTTAF
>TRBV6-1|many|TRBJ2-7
ASNALRRDTSYEQY
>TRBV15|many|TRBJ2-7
ATSRLRDSLEQY
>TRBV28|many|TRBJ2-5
ASSLIRILETQY
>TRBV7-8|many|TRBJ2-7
ASSLATGPTYEQY
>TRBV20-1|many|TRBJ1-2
SAVIDGYT
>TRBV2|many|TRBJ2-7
ASFRHSAYEQY
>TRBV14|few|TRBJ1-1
ASSRDSGEAF
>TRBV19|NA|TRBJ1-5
ASTPSRDQPQH
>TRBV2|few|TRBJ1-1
ASRDDRGTEAF
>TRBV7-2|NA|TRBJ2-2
ASTKFTGELF
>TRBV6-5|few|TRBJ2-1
ASSYSLRRTSGRREQF
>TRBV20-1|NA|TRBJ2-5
SASRYQETQY
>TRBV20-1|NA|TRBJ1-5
SARSRDRRYQPQH
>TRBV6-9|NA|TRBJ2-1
ASSWDRGLNEQF
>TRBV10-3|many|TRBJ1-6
AIAQADSPLH
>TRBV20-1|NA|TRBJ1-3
SARDRTTAISGNTIY
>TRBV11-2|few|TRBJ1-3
ASSSEAGFSGNTIY
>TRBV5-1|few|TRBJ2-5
ASSLDAGHQETQY
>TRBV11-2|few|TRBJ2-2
ASSLRSGRATGELF
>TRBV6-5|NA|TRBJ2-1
ASSYSHNEQF
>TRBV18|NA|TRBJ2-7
ASSRGSTYEQY
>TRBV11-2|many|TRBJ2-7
ASSSSLQLAGEYEQY
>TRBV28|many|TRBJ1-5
ASRPIAGTGNQPQH
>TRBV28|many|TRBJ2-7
ASSPISSGSIYEQY
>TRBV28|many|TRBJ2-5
ASSLLTSGRETQY
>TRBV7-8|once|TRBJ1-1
ASSPGISTEAF
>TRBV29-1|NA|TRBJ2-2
SARKAAGELF
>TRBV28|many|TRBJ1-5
ASSTPGTGYNQPQH
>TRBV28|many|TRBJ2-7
ASSYHRDYDYEQY
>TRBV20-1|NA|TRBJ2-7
SARDRDRGSYEQY
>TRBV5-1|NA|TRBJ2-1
ASSLVAGEYEQF
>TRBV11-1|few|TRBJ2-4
ASSLGDGPPD
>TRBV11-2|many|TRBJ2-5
ASSLAGWGETQY
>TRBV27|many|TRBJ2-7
ASGLAGVNYEQY
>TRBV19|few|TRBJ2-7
ASSWGPRDFYEQY
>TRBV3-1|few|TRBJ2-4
ASSATTAKNIQY